The rows below give T cell receptor beta chains drawn from one sample of a study of CD8+ T cells in alopecia areata. The assay was immunoSEQ multiplex PCR, and TCRdb's table has in-frame clones only and misses some. Of some 150,000 clones detected, about 60% appear once; the ten largest clones hold 5% to 7.5%. The sequencing used CD4+ T cells sorted from blood, collected at week 0. The receptors stem from a human donor with alopecia areata. CDR3s leave out the opening cysteine and the closing phenylalanine or tryptophan.

J,V,CDR3
TRBJ2-3,TRBV6-5,ASSPRGGTDTQY
TRBJ2-5,TRBV6-5,ASSYSELRETQY
TRBJ1-1,TRBV18,ASSAGTDYNEAF
TRBJ2-5,TRBV4-1,ASSQQRFQETQY
TRBJ1-2,TRBV4-1,ASSQPIEGGYT
TRBJ2-6,TRBV28,ASCWRSSGANVLT
TRBJ2-3,TRBV4-1,ASSQGRRGGGTDTQY
TRBJ2-5,TRBV30,AWSVGLQETQY
TRBJ2-7,TRBV7-2,ASSRGTGYEQY
TRBJ1-5,TRBV4-2,ASSRDQGSNQPQH
TRBJ1-1,TRBV30,AWSEKLRTSNTEAF
TRBJ1-5,TRBV30,AWSLGQPGQPQH
TRBJ1-6,TRBV30,AWSVGGLRPYSPLH
TRBJ1-4,TRBV29-1,SVTGAGKLF
TRBJ1-5,TRBV27,ASSRSISQPQH
TRBJ2-7,TRBV7-2,ASSLAGQVAYEQY
TRBJ2-1,TRBV9,ASSGSGGAWNEQF
TRBJ1-1,TRBV5-1,ASSPYTDMNTEAF
TRBJ2-7,TRBV6-6,ASRGGLAEQY
TRBJ1-2,TRBV11-2,ASSSYRDRASYT
TRBJ1-2,TRBV11-2,ASSRSPRDGCT
TRBJ2-5,TRBV27,ASSLGGSGETQY
TRBJ2-3,TRBV2,VITPGASTDTQY
TRBJ1-1,TRBV2,ASRPREMNTEAF
TRBJ2-5,TRBV5-1,ASSLVYRGEETQY
TRBJ1-2,TRBV4-1,ASSQVGGPDYGYT
TRBJ2-5,TRBV30,AWSEGRVRETQY
TRBJ1-1,TRBV19,ATNRGLNTEAF
TRBJ1-5,TRBV5-6,ASSLGQGGQPQH
TRBJ1-1,TRBV29-1,SVRDTEAF
TRBJ1-2,TRBV20-1,STPGTYGYT
TRBJ2-1,TRBV11-3,ASSVLAGAYNEQF
TRBJ1-5,TRBV6-6,ASSYAGATQPQH
TRBJ2-5,TRBV10-3,AISDQETQY
TRBJ2-2,TRBV4-3,ASSQEYGELF
TRBJ2-2,TRBV29-1,SVAGQTHTGELF
TRBJ1-1,TRBV29-1,SVDVRGTEAF
TRBJ1-1,TRBV18,ASSPRPDTEAF
TRBJ1-2,TRBV5-6,ASSLERGGNYGYT
TRBJ1-4,TRBV30,AWRQTATNEKLF
TRBJ2-5,TRBV7-9,ASSLGVGEAETQY
TRBJ2-7,TRBV29-1,SGSGGSSYEQY
TRBJ2-7,TRBV2,ASSEVYEQY
TRBJ2-7,TRBV4-1,ARTAATAYEQY
TRBJ2-3,TRBV29-1,SVYNGPGSTDTQY
TRBJ2-1,TRBV20-1,STAGRGEQF
TRBJ1-1,TRBV27,ASRRDRGAGEAF
TRBJ2-3,TRBV5-4,ASSLAVLSGTQY
TRBJ2-7,TRBV5-6,ASSLWSKTVTYEQY
TRBJ2-5,TRBV2,ASSIMSGGGTQY